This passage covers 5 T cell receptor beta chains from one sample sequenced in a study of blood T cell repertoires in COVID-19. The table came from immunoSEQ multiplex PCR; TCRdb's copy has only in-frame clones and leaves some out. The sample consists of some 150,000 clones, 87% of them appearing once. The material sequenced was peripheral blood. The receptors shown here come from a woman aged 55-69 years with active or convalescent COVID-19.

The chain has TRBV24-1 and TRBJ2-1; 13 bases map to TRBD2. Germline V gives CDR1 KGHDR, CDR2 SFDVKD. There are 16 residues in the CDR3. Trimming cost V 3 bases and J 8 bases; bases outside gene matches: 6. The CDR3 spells CATSDPRTSGGYEQFF. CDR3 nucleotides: TGTGCCACCAGTGATCCTCGGACTAGCGGGGGTTATGAGCAGTTCTTC.

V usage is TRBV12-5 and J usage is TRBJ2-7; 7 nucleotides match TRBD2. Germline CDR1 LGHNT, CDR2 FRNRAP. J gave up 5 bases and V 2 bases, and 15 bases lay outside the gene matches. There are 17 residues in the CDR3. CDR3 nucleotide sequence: TGTGCTAGTGGTTTGACACTAGGAGGCAGGGAGGGCAACGAGCAGTACTTC. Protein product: CASGLTLGGREGNEQYF.

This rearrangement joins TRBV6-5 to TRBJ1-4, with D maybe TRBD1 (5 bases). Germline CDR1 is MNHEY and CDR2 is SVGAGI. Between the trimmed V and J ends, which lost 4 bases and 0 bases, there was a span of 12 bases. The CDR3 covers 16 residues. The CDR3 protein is CASSWGSGTTNEKLFF. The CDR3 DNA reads TGTGCCAGCAGTTGGGGATCAGGGACAACTAATGAAAAACTGTTTTTT.

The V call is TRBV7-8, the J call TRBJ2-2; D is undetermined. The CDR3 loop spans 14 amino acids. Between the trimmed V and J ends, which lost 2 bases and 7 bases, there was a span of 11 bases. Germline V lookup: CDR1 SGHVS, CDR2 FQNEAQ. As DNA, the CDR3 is TGTGCCAGCAGCTTAAGGCGGATGGGCGGGGAGCTGTTTTTT. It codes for CASSLRRMGGELFF.

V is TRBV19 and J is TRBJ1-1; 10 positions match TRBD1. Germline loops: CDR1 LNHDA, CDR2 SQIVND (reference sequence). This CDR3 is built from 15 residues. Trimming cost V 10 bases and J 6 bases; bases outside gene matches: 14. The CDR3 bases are TGTGCCACCTCCGGGACAGGGGCCCCTGGGGCTGAAGCTTTCTTT. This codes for CATSGTGAPGAEAFF.